This T cell receptor beta chain is drawn from a study of blood T cell repertoires in COVID-19. Study overall: The samples span acute and convalescent COVID-19 from the United States, Italy and Spain. PBMCs, B-cell-depleted T cells, or T cells were the source of the cDNA or gDNA that made up the material.

Per the germline V gene, CDR1 is MNHNY and CDR2 is SVGAGI (reference sequence). Trimming left V 2 bases short and J 2 bases short, with 6 bases between. The CDR3 is 13 amino acids. In the original analysis: Amplification of reference gene primers was used by the study to estimate nucleated cell counts. Produced via immunoSEQ multiplex PCR; TCRdb's table is partial and in-frame only. V, J and clone size were drawn from that table, and D and trimming were deduced from the DNA. The sample carries more than 50,000 clones, 85% recorded once. The genes are TRBV6-6 and TRBJ1-2; D is perhaps TRBD1 (6 bases). Source material: peripheral blood. The sequence came from a human donor in a cohort sampled during active COVID-19. The CDR3 DNA sequence: TGTGCCAGCAGTTACGGACAGAACTATGGCTACACCTTC. Its protein is CASSYGQNYGYTF.